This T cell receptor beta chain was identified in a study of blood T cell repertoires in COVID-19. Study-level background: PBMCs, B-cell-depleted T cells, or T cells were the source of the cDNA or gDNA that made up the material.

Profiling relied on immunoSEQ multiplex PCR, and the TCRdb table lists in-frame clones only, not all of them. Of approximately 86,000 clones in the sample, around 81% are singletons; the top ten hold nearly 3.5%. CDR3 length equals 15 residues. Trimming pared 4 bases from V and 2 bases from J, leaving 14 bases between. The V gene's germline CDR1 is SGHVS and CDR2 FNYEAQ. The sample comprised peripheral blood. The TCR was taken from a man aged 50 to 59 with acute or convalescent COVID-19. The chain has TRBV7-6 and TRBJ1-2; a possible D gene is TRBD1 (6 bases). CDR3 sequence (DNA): TGTGCCAGCAGCTCGGGGGGGCTGCCAAACTATGGCTACACCTTC. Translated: CASSSGGLPNYGYTF. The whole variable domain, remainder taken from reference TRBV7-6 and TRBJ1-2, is GAGVSQSPRYKVTKRGQDVALRCDPISGHVSLYWYRQALGQGPEFLTYFNYEAQQDKSGLPNDRFSAERPEGSISTLTIQRTEQRDSAMYRCASSSGGLPNYGYTFGSGTRLTVV.